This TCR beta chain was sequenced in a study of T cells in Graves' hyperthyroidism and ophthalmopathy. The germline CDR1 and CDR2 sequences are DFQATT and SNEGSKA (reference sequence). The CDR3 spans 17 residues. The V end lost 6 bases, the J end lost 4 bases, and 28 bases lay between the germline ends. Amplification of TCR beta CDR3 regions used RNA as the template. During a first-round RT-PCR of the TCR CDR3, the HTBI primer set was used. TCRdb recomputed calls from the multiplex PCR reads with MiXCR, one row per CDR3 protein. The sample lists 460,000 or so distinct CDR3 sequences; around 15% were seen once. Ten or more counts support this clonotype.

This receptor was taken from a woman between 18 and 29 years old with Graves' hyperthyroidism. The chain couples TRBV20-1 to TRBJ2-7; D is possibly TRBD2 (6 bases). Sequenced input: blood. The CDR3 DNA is TGCAGTGCCAGATTTCTCCTGGTAACGGGAGACCAGTACGAGCAGTACTTC. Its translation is CSARFLLVTGDQYEQYF.